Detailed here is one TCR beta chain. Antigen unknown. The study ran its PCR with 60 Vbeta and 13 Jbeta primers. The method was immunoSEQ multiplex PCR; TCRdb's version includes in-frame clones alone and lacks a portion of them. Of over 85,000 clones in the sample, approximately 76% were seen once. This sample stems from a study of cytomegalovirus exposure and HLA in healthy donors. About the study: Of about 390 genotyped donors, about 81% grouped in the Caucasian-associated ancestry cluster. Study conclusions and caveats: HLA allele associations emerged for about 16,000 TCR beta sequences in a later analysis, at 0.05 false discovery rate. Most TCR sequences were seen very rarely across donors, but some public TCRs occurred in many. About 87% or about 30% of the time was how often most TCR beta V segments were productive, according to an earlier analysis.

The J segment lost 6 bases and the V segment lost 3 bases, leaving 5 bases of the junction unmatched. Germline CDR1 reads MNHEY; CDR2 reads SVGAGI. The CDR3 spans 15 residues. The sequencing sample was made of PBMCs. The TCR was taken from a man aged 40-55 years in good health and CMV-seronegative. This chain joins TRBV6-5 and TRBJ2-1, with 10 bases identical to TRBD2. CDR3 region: CASSYSGTSANEQFF. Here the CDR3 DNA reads TGTGCCAGCAGTTATTCCGGGACTAGCGCCAATGAGCAGTTCTTC.